This T cell receptor beta chain was retrieved from a study of shared clonotypes between healthy human individuals. Turning to the study itself: Plates per donor: three CD4 naive, three CD4 memory, two CD8 naive, one CD8 memory. General study findings and limits: Against clonotypes common to all four donors, non-shared ones had lower generation probabilities. The sole specimen, blood, was sampled, and tissue repertoires likely differ. Among a few donors, about 5% of naive CD4 clonotypes were found in common.

This CDR3 spans 16 amino acids. Trimming cost V 3 bases and J 0 bases, with 15 bases left between them. The V gene's germline CDR1 is MDHEN and CDR2 SYDVKM. Points on this clone: Antigen unknown.

Clones were read by immunoSEQ multiplex PCR, and TCRdb kept only the in-frame ones, dropping some. The table records more than 2,000,000 clones, 93% of them present only once. Sequenced material: naive CD4+ T cells from PBMCs. Noted subset: CD45RA+ positively selected. The chain joins TRBV28 to TRBJ2-7, with D perhaps matching TRBD1 or TRBD2 (5 bases each). This clonotype was sampled from a man younger than 35 in good health. Some clones in this sample may be carry-over from other donors' samples. CDR3 DNA sequence: TGTGCCAGCAGTTTTCCAGGGCAGCGGAACTCCTACGAGCAGTACTTC. It yields the protein CASSFPGQRNSYEQYF.